A single sample gave rise to the 23 T cell receptor beta chains below, sequenced in a study of cytomegalovirus exposure and HLA in healthy donors. The PCR used 60 Vbeta and 13 Jbeta primers. The data were produced by immunoSEQ multiplex PCR, yet TCRdb's version contains in-frame clones alone and is incomplete. The data contain approximately 100,000 clones, around 67% of them seen just once; the ten biggest clones take up approximately 1.8%. The sample comprised PBMCs. These receptors were taken from a male donor in good health and CMV-seronegative.

The table lists this clone with a few counts. The V gene is TRBV4-1, the J gene TRBJ1-5; D is possibly TRBD1 (5 bases). Looked up from germline, CDR1 is MGHRA and CDR2 is YSYEKL. The V and J ends lost 0 bases and 6 bases respectively, with 12 bases between them. The CDR3 runs 15 residues. CDR3 protein: CASSQEGRVGQPQHF. CDR3 sequence (DNA): TGCGCCAGCAGCCAAGAAGGCAGGGTAGGTCAGCCCCAGCATTTT.

This clone was seen only a few times. V usage is TRBV2 and J usage is TRBJ2-1; the match to TRBD2 covers 10 bases. The CDR3 has 15 amino acids. CDR1 and CDR2 from the germline V gene are SNHLY and FYNNEI. Trimming removed 6 bases from V and 4 bases from J; junction bases left unmatched: 6. This CDR3 is CASRTRTSGYNEQFF. DNA of the CDR3: TGTGCCAGCAGGACTCGGACTAGCGGATACAATGAGCAGTTCTTC.

Written as DNA, the CDR3 is TGTGCCAGCAGTAGACAGCGTTCCTACGAGCAGTACTTC. Its translation is CASSRQRSYEQYF. The chain has TRBV2 and TRBJ2-7; D might be TRBD1 (5 bases). The CDR3 consists of 13 residues. The V and J ends lost 5 bases and 1 base respectively, with 9 bases between them. Germline CDR1 is SNHLY and CDR2 is FYNNEI.

This CDR3 reads CASSFDFVGTEAFF. The CDR3 DNA follows: TGTGCCAGTAGTTTCGACTTCGTGGGCACTGAAGCTTTCTTT. The chain joins TRBV19 to TRBJ1-1; D is ambiguous. Germline values: CDR1 LNHDA, CDR2 SQIVND (reference sequence). V gave up 5 bases and J gave up 4 bases, with 14 bases separating them. This CDR3 comprises 14 residues.

The J gene is TRBJ1-1, the V gene TRBV6-5; no clear D. The CDR3 runs to 15 residues. Germline V CDR1 and CDR2: MNHEY, SVGAGI. V was trimmed by 4 bases and J by 1 base, leaving 13 bases between them. CDR3 amino acids: CASSFKPIPNTEAFF. DNA for the CDR3: TGTGCCAGCAGTTTTAAGCCGATCCCGAACACTGAAGCTTTCTTT.

The chain links TRBV18 to TRBJ2-1, with 12 bases lining up with TRBD2. The J segment lost 5 bases and the V segment lost 1 base, leaving 6 bases of the junction unmatched. This CDR3 is 17 amino acids long. The V gene's germline CDR1 is KGHSH and CDR2 LQKENI. This CDR3 reads CASSPLRTSGINNEQFF. The CDR3 nucleotides read TGTGCCAGCTCACCACTAAGGACTAGCGGGATCAACAATGAGCAGTTCTTC.

This clone was seen once. CDR3 loop: CASSLVQVNYGYTF. The DNA for the CDR3 is TGTGCCAGCAGCTTAGTCCAGGTTAACTATGGCTACACCTTC. This chain connects TRBV7-2 to TRBJ1-2; D is ambiguous. Trimming left V 1 base short and J 1 base short, with 7 bases between. The germline CDR1 and CDR2 sequences are SGHTA and FQGNSA. The CDR3 has 14 amino acids.

The V gene is TRBV27, the J gene TRBJ2-3; TRBD1 might be the D (6 bases). V was trimmed by 7 bases and J by 6 bases, leaving 26 bases between them. The CDR3 extends over 17 amino acids. Germline values: CDR1 MNHEY, CDR2 SMNVEV (reference sequence). The CDR3 DNA is TGTGCCAGCACAAGAACTCGACAGGCTCAGGACACGGATACGCAGTATTTT. Its translation: CASTRTRQAQDTDTQYF.

The chain combines TRBV30 with TRBJ1-1, with D perhaps matching TRBD1 (5 bases). Germline lookup yields CDR1 GTSNPN and CDR2 SVGIG (reference sequence). The CDR3 loop spans 13 amino acids. Trimming left V 5 bases short and J 5 bases short, with 15 bases between. The CDR3 DNA follows: TGTGCCTGGCAAAAACGGGGGGGGACTGAAGCTTTCTTT. Amino acids: CAWQKRGGTEAFF.

This clone was observed a single time. The CDR3 DNA follows: TGTGCCAGCAGCTCCCCTAGCGAGCAGTACTTC. Its protein product is CASSSPSEQYF. The chain has TRBV7-9 and TRBJ2-7; D remains ambiguous. Germline V gene lookup returns CDR1 SEHNR and CDR2 FQNEAQ (reference sequence). The V end was cut by 4 bases, the J end by 6 bases, with 7 bases between. This CDR3 is 11 amino acids long.

The V and J genes are TRBV29-1 and TRBJ2-1; 9 bases map to TRBD1. The germline gives CDR1 SQVTM, CDR2 ANQGSEA. The junction had 6 bases not matched to a gene; V was cut back by 1 base and J by 8 bases. CDR3 length: 14 amino acids. DNA of the CDR3: TGCAGCGTTGAAGGGTCGGGACAGGGCTATGAGCAGTTCTTC. Translating gives CSVEGSGQGYEQFF.

This rearrangement joins TRBV28 to TRBJ1-2; 8 bases map to TRBD1. Looked up from germline, CDR1 is MDHEN and CDR2 is SYDVKM. Trimming removed 6 bases from V and 0 bases from J; junction bases left unmatched: 0. The CDR3 totals 13 residues. The CDR3 region has the DNA TGTGCCAGCAGGGACAGGGCTAACTATGGCTACACCTTC. Amino acid sequence: CASRDRANYGYTF.

Here the CDR3 reads CASSLLAGGSDTQYF. Here the CDR3 DNA reads TGTGCCAGCAGTTTATTGGCGGGAGGGTCAGATACGCAGTATTTT. The chain recombines TRBV27 with TRBJ2-3; TRBD2 agrees at 9 bases. CDR1 is MNHEY and CDR2 is SMNVEV in the germline V gene (reference sequence). The CDR3 runs to 15 residues. The trim removed 1 base at V and 4 bases at J, leaving 3 bases unmatched.

The chain is built from TRBV2 and TRBJ2-7, with 13 nucleotides matching TRBD2. This CDR3 has 14 amino acids. The V segment lost 4 bases and the J segment 4 bases; nucleotides outside the gene matches: 1. CDR1 SNHLY and CDR2 FYNNEI come from the germline V gene. For the CDR3, the DNA is TGTGCCAGCAGTGGGACTAGCGGGAGTTACGAGCAGTACTTC. Translating gives CASSGTSGSYEQYF.

On this clone: The same CDR3 can be traced to other DNA sequences in this sample. The chain uses TRBV29-1 and TRBJ1-2, with 7 nucleotides matching TRBD1. The V and J ends lost 7 bases and 7 bases, in that order; junction bases with no gene match: 6. Germline lookup yields CDR1 SQVTM and CDR2 ANQGSEA. CDR3 length equals 11 residues. Here the CDR3 DNA reads TGCAGCGCCCCAAGGGGGCTTGGCTACACCTTC. This translates into CSAPRGLGYTF.

The rearrangement joins TRBV28 to TRBJ2-1; 14 bases fit TRBD2. The CDR3 is made up of 19 amino acids. Germline trimming cut 4 bases from V and 6 bases from J; bases unmatched to any gene: 14. CDR1 is MDHEN, CDR2 SYDVKM, per germline. This CDR3 reads CASSSKFGTSGSVFNEQFF. The CDR3 DNA reads TGTGCCAGCAGTTCGAAATTCGGGACTAGCGGGAGTGTTTTCAATGAGCAGTTCTTC.

The chain uses TRBV5-6 and TRBJ2-3; 9 nucleotides align to TRBD2. The CDR3 runs to 16 residues. Trimming removed 1 base from V and 1 base from J; junction bases left unmatched: 4. The V gene's germline CDR1 is SGHDT and CDR2 YYEEEE. As DNA, the CDR3 is TGTGCCAGCAGCTTGACGGCTAGCGGGGGCACAGATACGCAGTATTTT. Its translation is CASSLTASGGTDTQYF.

The gene calls are TRBV6-1 and TRBJ1-2; TRBD1 aligns across 9 bases. V lost 3 bases, J lost 7 bases, and 9 bases stayed unmatched. The CDR3 is 15 amino acids. Germline V gene sequence: CDR1 MNHNS, CDR2 SASEGT. In nucleotides, the CDR3 is TGTGCCAGCAGTGACACGGACAGGGGTAATGGTGGCTACACCTTC. Protein: CASSDTDRGNGGYTF.

The chain joins TRBV9 to TRBJ2-4, with 13 bases fitting TRBD2. The CDR3 is 21 residues long. Looked up from germline, CDR1 is SGDLS and CDR2 is YYNGEE. The J segment lost 7 bases and the V segment lost 4 bases, leaving 23 bases of the junction unmatched. The CDR3 loop is CASSHSSQLAGGPDERNIQYF. CDR3 bases: TGTGCCAGCAGCCATAGTTCGCAACTAGCGGGAGGGCCTGATGAGCGGAACATTCAGTACTTC.

The chain couples TRBV2 to TRBJ1-5; 9 bases map to TRBD1. The CDR3 contains 15 residues. In germline, CDR1 is SNHLY, CDR2 FYNNEI. V lost 6 bases and J lost 7; bases outside the gene matches: 10. The CDR3 nucleotides read TGTGCCAGCAGGGATTCCGGGACAGGGTACCAGCCCCAGCATTTT. It yields the protein CASRDSGTGYQPQHF.

This chain connects TRBV27 to TRBJ2-7, with D uncertain. Trimming pared 5 bases from V and 7 bases from J, leaving 24 bases between. The CDR3 runs 16 residues. Germline V CDR1 and CDR2: MNHEY, SMNVEV (reference sequence). CDR3 residues: CASSNDGNTLVREQYF. As DNA, the CDR3 is TGTGCCAGCAGTAATGATGGAAACACGCTAGTGAGGGAGCAGTACTTC.

CDR3 nucleotide sequence: TGTGCCAGCACCAAGGGGGTAAATCAGCCCCAGCATTTT. Encoded protein: CASTKGVNQPQHF. The rearrangement joins TRBV5-6 to TRBJ1-5, with a possible D match to TRBD1 (6 bases). The V gene's germline CDR1 is SGHDT and CDR2 YYEEEE. This CDR3 contains 13 residues. V was trimmed by 6 bases and J by 4 bases, leaving 11 bases between them.

This rearrangement joins TRBV19 to TRBJ1-2; D gene unclear. This CDR3 contains 10 residues. V was cut by 8 bases and J by 5 bases, with 6 bases left in between. Germline loops: CDR1 LNHDA, CDR2 SQIVND (reference sequence). CDR3 amino acids: CASGPYGYTF. Here the CDR3 DNA reads TGTGCCAGTGGGCCATATGGCTACACCTTC.